This T cell receptor beta chain was profiled in a study of blood T cell repertoires in COVID-19. About the study: Samples taken during acute and convalescent COVID-19 were collected in the United States, Italy and Spain.

Seattle researchers signed up patients amid active infection and tracked them longitudinally. Authors' data handling: Researchers report that nucleated cell counts were estimated from reference gene primer amplification. Data came from immunoSEQ multiplex PCR; TCRdb stores just in-frame clones and leaves some out. The DNA was the basis for D and trimming; V, J and clone size are from that table. The sample has some 350,000 clones; about 87% are singletons. This CDR3 contains 13 residues. V gave up 1 base and J gave up 4 bases; unmatched junction bases: 1. CDR1 and CDR2 (germline): SGHDN, FVKESK. The chain uses TRBV14 and TRBJ2-7; 7 bases map to TRBD2. The clonotype comes from a woman in her forties or fifties with COVID-19, enrolled during active disease. Sequenced sample: peripheral blood. The CDR3 loop reads CASSQALAYEQYF. DNA of the CDR3: TGTGCCAGCAGCCAAGCACTAGCGTACGAGCAGTACTTC. Together with reference TRBV14 and TRBJ2-7, the CDR3 gives the full variable domain: EAGVTQFPSHSVIEKGQTVTLRCDPISGHDNLYWYRRVMGKEIKFLLHFVKESKQDESGMPNNRFLAERTGGTYSTLKVQPAELEDSGVYFCASSQALAYEQYFGPGTRLTVT.